This T cell receptor (beta chain) appears in the sequencing data of a study of blood T cell repertoires in COVID-19. The CDR3 covers 16 residues. Germline CDR1 is SGDLS and CDR2 is YYNGEE. J gave up 6 bases and V 0 bases, and 6 bases lay outside the gene matches. TCRdb's copy holds only in-frame clones and misses some; the assay was immunoSEQ multiplex PCR. The sample contains about 360,000 clones, around 86% of which appear only once. Sequenced input: peripheral blood. The TCR comes from a human donor in a cohort sampled during active COVID-19. This rearrangement joins TRBV9 to TRBJ2-1; 10 bases line up with TRBD2. This chain's CDR3 is CASSVAVLAGVNEQFF. The CDR3 coding sequence is TGTGCCAGCAGCGTAGCTGTCCTAGCGGGGGTCAATGAGCAGTTCTTC.